These 8 T cell receptor beta chains originate from one sample sequenced in a study of blood T cell repertoires in COVID-19. The repertoire was sequenced with immunoSEQ multiplex PCR; TCRdb's copy has only in-frame clones and lacks some. The data hold around 94,000 clones, with about 80% observed a single time. Input material: peripheral blood. Every receptor here comes from a man in his sixties with acute or convalescent COVID-19.

The chain is built from TRBV21-1 and TRBJ2-1; the DNA was not compared with TRBD2, the D call given in the table. TRBV21-1 is a recognized pseudogene. The CDR3 is made up of 13 amino acids. The CDR3 sequence is CARRGSFYNEQFF. For the CDR3, the DNA is TGTGCCAGACGGGGTAGCTTCTACAATGAGCAGTTCTTC.

This clone showed up just once. In DNA form, the CDR3 reads TGTGCCAGCAGCGTAGCTCCAGGATCTTCCTACGAGCAGTACTTC. This sequence encodes CASSVAPGSSYEQYF. The chain uses TRBV9 and TRBJ2-7, with D unresolved. There are 15 residues in the CDR3. Germline V CDR1 and CDR2: SGDLS, YYNGEE. Between the trimmed V and J ends, which lost 0 bases and 1 base, there was a span of 11 bases. Together with reference TRBV9 and TRBJ2-7, the CDR3 gives the full variable domain: DSGVTQTPKHLITATGQRVTLRCSPRSGDLSVYWYQQSLDQGLQFLIQYYNGEERAKGNILERFSAQQFPDLHSELNLSSLELGDSALYFCASSVAPGSSYEQYFGPGTRLTVT.

The chain carries TRBV24-1 and TRBJ2-2; TRBD1 matches at 7 bases. Germline V CDR1 and CDR2: KGHDR, SFDVKD. The CDR3 has 17 residues. The ends lost 0 bases at V and 2 bases at J; junction bases unmatched: 5. The CDR3 sequence: CATSDLKGAGNTGELFF. The CDR3 DNA is TGTGCCACCAGTGATTTGAAGGGGGCTGGCAACACCGGGGAGCTGTTTTTT.

The chain couples TRBV4-1 to TRBJ2-3; TRBD2 matches at 12 bases. Germline CDR1 is MGHRA and CDR2 is YSYEKL. Losses at the gene ends were 4 bases for V and 2 bases for J; bases not matched to a gene: 7. The CDR3 contains 17 residues. The CDR3 loop reads CASSLSGLAGFTDTQYF. DNA for the CDR3: TGCGCCAGCAGCCTCTCCGGACTAGCGGGGTTCACAGATACGCAGTATTTT.

This clone has only one observation. This chain joins TRBV30 and TRBJ1-5; 11 bases agree with TRBD1. Germline assignment: CDR1 GTSNPN and CDR2 SVGIG (reference sequence). The length of the CDR3 is 13 residues. Trimming at V came to 4 bases and at J to 6 bases, leaving 2 bases not matched to a gene. The DNA for the CDR3 is TGTGCCTGGACGGGACAGGGGGGTCAGCCCCAGCATTTT. Its translation is CAWTGQGGQPQHF.

This chain joins TRBV2 and TRBJ1-6; D possibly corresponds to TRBD1 (5 bases). The CDR3 extends over 16 amino acids. V shed 7 bases and J shed 5 bases, with 18 bases lying between them. Germline V gene sequence: CDR1 SNHLY, CDR2 FYNNEI. As DNA, the CDR3 is TGTGCCAGCACTTTGGGGCAGGGAGGGAATAATTCACCCCTCCACTTT. It encodes CASTLGQGGNNSPLHF.

The chain is built from TRBV24-1 and TRBJ2-3; TRBD2 matches at 7 bases. V trimming: 9 bases; J trimming: 8 bases; junction bases outside the gene matches: 10. The CDR3 has 13 amino acids. Germline-derived CDR1 and CDR2 are KGHDR and SFDVKD. CDR3 coding DNA: TGTGCCACCTGTTCGGGGGGTAGTGGTACGCAGTATTTT. This sequence encodes CATCSGGSGTQYF.

The chain has TRBV4-3 and TRBJ1-2; D remains ambiguous. This CDR3 spans 15 amino acids. CDR1 is LGHNA and CDR2 is YSLEER in the germline V gene. Trimming removed 1 base from V and 2 bases from J, with 11 bases in between. DNA of the CDR3: TGCGCCAGCAGCCAAGCATACCGCACAAACTATGGCTACACCTTC. Translation gives CASSQAYRTNYGYTF.